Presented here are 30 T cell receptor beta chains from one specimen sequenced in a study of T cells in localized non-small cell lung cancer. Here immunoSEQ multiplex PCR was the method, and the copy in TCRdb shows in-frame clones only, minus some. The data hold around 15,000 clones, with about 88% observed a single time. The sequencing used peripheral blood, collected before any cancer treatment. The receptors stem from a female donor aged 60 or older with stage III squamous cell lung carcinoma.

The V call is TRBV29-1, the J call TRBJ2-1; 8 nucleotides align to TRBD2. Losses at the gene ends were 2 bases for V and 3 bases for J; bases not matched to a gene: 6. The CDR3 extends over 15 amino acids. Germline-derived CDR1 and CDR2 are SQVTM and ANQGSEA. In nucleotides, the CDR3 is TGCAGCGTTGAACAAACTAGCGGACACTACAATGAGCAGTTCTTC. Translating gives CSVEQTSGHYNEQFF.

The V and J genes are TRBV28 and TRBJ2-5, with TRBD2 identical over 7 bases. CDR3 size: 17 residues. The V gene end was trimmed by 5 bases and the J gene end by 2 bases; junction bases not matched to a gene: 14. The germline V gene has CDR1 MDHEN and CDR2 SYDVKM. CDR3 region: CASSPLEWRGKQETQYF. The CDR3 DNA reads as TGTGCCAGCAGTCCTCTTGAGTGGCGGGGGAAGCAAGAGACCCAGTACTTC. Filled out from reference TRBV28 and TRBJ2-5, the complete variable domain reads DVKVTQSSRYLVKRTGEKVFLECVQDMDHENMFWYRQDPGLGLRLIYFSYDVKMKEKGDIPEGYSVSREKKERFSLILESASTNQTSMYLCASSPLEWRGKQETQYFGPGTRLLVL.

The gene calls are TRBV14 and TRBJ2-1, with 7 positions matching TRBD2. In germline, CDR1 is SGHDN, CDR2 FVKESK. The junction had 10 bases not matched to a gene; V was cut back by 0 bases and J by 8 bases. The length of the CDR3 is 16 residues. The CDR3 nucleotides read TGTGCCAGCAGCCAAGATCTGGGGGAGGGCCGCGATGAGCAGTTCTTC. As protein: CASSQDLGEGRDEQFF.

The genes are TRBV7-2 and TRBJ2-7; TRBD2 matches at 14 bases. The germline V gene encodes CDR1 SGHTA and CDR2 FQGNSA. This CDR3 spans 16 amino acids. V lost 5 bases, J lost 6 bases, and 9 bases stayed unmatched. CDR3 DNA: TGTGCCAGCAGCCACCGGACTAGCGGGGGGCCGGGCGAGCAGTACTTC. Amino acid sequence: CASSHRTSGGPGEQYF.

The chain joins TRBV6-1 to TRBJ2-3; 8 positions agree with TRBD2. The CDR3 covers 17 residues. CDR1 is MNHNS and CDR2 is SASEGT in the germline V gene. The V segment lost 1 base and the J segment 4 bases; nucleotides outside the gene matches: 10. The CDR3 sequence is CASSEEVAGWGADTQYF. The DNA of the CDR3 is TGTGCCAGCAGTGAAGAAGTAGCGGGGTGGGGGGCAGATACGCAGTATTTT.

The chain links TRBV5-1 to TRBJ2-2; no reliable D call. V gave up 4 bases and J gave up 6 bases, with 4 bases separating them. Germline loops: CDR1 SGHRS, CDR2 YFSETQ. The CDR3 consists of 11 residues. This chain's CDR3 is CASSGPGELFF. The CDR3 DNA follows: TGCGCCAGCAGCGGGCCCGGGGAGCTGTTTTTT.

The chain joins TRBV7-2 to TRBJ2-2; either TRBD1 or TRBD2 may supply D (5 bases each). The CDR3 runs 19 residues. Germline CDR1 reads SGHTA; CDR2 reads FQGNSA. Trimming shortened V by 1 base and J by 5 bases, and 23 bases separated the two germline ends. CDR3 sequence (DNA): TGTGCCAGCAGCTTAGGACTCCTACGAACGGGGACGGTAACCGGGGAGCTGTTTTTT. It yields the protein CASSLGLLRTGTVTGELFF. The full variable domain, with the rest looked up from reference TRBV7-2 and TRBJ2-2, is GAGVSQSPSNKVTEKGKDVELRCDPISGHTALYWYRQSLGQGLEFLIYFQGNSAPDKSGLPSDRFSAERTGGSVSTLTIQRTQQEDSAVYLCASSLGLLRTGTVTGELFFGEGSRLTVL.

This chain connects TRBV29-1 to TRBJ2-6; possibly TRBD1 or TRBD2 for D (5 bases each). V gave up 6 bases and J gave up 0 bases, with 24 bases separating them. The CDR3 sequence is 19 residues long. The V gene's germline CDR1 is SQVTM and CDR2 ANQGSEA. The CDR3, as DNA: TGCAGCGTCAGGGTTAACCGGGACCTAGGCTCCTCTGGGGCCAACGTCCTGACTTTC. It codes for CSVRVNRDLGSSGANVLTF.

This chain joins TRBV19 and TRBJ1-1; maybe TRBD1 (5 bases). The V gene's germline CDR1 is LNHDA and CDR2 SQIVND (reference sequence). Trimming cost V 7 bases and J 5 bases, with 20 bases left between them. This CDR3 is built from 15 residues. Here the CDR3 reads CASTTPWGERTEAFF. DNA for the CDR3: TGTGCCAGTACTACTCCCTGGGGGGAAAGGACTGAAGCTTTCTTT.

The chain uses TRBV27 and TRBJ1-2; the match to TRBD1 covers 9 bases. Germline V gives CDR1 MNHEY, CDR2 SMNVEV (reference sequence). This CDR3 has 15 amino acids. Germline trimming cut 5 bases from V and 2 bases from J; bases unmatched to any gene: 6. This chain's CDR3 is CASSPGQGLNYGYTF. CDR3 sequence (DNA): TGTGCCAGCAGTCCGGGACAGGGCCTAAACTATGGCTACACCTTC.

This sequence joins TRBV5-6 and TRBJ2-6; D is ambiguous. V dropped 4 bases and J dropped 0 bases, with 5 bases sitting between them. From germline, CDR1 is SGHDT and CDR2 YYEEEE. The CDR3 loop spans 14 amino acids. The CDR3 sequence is CASSPLSGANVLTF. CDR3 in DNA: TGTGCCAGCAGCCCCCTCTCTGGGGCCAACGTCCTGACTTTC.

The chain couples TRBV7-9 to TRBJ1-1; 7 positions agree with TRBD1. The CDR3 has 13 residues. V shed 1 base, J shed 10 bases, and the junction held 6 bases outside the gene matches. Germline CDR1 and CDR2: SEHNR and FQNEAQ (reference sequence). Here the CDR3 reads CASSLDQGVPAFF. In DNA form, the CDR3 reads TGTGCCAGCAGCTTAGATCAGGGGGTTCCAGCTTTCTTT.

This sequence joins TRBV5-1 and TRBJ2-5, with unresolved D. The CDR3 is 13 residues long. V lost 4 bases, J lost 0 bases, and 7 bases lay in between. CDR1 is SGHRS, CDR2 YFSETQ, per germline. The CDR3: CASSELYQETQYF. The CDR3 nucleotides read TGCGCCAGCAGCGAGCTGTACCAAGAGACCCAGTACTTC.

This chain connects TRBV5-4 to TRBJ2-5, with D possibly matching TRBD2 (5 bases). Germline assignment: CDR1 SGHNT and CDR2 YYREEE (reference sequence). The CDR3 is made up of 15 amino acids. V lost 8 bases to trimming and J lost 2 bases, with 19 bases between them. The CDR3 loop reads CARSRAWEQQETQYF. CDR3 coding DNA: TGTGCCAGAAGCCGCGCGTGGGAGCAACAAGAGACCCAGTACTTC.

CDR3 in DNA: TGCGCCAGCAGCTCGGTGCTAGGTAGTGTAGAGACCCAGTACTTC. Translating it yields CASSSVLGSVETQYF. This rearrangement joins TRBV5-1 to TRBJ2-5; D is undetermined. The V gene lost 3 bases and the J gene lost 4 bases, with 16 bases spanning the gap. Germline V gives CDR1 SGHRS, CDR2 YFSETQ. This CDR3 is 15 amino acids long.

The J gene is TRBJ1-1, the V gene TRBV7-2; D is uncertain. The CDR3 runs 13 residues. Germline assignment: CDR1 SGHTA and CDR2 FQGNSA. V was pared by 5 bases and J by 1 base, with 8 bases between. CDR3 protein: CASSPVPNTEAFF. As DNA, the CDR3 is TGTGCCAGCAGCCCGGTCCCGAACACTGAAGCTTTCTTT.

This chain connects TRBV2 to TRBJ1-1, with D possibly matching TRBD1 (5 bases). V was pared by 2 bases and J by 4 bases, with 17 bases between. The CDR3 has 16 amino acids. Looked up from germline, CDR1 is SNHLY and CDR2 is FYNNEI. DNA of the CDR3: TGTGCCAGCAGTGAATCGGGGACCGCCGGAGCCACTGAAGCTTTCTTT. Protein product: CASSESGTAGATEAFF.

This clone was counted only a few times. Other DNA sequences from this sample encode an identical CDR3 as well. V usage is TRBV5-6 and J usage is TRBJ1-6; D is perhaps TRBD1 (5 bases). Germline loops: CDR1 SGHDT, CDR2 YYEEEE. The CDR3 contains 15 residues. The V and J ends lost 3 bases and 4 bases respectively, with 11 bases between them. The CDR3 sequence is CASSSDIVYNSPLHF. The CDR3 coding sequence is TGTGCCAGCAGCTCGGACATTGTATATAATTCACCCCTCCACTTT.

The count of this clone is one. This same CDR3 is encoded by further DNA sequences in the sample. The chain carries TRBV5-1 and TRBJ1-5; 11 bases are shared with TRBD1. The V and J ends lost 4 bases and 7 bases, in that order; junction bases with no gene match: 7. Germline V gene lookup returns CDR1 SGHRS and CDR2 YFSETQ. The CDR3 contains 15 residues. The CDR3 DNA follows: TGCGCCAGCAGCCCAGGACAGGGGGCTATACAGCCCCAGCATTTT. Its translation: CASSPGQGAIQPQHF.

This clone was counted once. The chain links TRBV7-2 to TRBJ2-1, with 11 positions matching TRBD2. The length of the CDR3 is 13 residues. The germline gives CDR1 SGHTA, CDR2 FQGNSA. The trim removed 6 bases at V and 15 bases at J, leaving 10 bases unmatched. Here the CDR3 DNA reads TGTGCCAGCAGTCCACTAGCGGGAGAGAGCCGGTTCTTC. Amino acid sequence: CASSPLAGESRFF.

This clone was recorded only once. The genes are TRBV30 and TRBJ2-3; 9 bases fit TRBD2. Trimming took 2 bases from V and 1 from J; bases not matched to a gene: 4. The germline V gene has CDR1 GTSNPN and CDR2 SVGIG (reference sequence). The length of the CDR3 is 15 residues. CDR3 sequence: CAWSQGGGGTDTQYF. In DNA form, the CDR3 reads TGTGCCTGGAGTCAGGGCGGGGGGGGCACAGATACGCAGTATTTT.

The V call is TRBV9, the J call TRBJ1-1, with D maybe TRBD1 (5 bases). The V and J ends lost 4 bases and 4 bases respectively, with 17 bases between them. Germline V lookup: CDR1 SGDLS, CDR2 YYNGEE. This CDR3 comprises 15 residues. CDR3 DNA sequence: TGTGCCAGCAGCCTCCGGGACGGGGTGGGCACTGAAGCTTTCTTT. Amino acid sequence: CASSLRDGVGTEAFF.

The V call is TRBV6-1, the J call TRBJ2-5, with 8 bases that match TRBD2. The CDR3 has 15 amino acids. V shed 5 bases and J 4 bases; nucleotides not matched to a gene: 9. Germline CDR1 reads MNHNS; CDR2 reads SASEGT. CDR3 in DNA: TGTGCCAGCAGTTTGGGGACTAGGCCTACAGAGACCCAGTACTTC. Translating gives CASSLGTRPTETQYF.

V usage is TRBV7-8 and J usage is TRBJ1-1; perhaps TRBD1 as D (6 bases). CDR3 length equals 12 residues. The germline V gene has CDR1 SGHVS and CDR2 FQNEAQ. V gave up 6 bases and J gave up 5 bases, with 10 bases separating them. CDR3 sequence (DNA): TGTGCCAGCAGTTCAGGGGTTACTGAAGCTTTCTTT. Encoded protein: CASSSGVTEAFF.

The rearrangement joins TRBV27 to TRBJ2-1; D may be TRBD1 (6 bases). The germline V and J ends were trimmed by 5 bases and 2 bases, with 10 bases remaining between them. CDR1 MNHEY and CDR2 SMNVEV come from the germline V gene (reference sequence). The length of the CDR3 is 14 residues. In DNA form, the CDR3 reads TGTGCCAGCAGTAGGTGGGGGCCCTACAATGAGCAGTTCTTC. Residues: CASSRWGPYNEQFF.

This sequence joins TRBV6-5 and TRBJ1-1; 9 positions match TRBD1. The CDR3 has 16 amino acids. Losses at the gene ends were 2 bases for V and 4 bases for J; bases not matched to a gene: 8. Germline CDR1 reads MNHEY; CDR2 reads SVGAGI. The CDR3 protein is CASSYPRGQGFTEAFF. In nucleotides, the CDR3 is TGTGCCAGCAGTTACCCCCGGGGACAGGGCTTCACTGAAGCTTTCTTT.

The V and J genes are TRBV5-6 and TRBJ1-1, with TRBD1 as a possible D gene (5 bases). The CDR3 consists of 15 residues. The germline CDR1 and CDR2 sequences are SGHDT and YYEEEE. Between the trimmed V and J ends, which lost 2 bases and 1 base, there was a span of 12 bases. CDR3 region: CASSLRQLKNTEAFF. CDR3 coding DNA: TGTGCCAGCAGCTTAAGACAGCTGAAGAACACTGAAGCTTTCTTT. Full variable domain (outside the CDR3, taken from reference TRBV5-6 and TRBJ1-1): DAGVTQSPTHLIKTRGQQVTLRCSPKSGHDTVSWYQQALGQGPQFIFQYYEEEERQRGNFPDRFSGHQFPNYSSELNVNALLLGDSALYLCASSLRQLKNTEAFFGQGTRLTVV.

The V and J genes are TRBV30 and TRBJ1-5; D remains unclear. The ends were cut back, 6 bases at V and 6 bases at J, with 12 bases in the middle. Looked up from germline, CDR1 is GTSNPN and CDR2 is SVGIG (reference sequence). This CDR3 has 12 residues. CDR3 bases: TGTGCCTGCCCTCCCAAGAGTCAGCCCCAGCATTTT. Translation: CACPPKSQPQHF.

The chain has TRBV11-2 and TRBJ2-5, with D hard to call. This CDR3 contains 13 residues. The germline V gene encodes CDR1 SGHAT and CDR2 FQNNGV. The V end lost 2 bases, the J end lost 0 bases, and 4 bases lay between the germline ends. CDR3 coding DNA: TGTGCCAGCAGCTTACAGTACCAAGAGACCCAGTACTTC. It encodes CASSLQYQETQYF.

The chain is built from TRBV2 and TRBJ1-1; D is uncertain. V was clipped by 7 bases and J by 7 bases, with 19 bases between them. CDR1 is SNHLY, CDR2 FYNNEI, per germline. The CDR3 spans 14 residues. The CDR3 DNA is TGTGCCAGCACCTTACAAGGATTCAGCCTTGAAGCTTTCTTT. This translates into CASTLQGFSLEAFF. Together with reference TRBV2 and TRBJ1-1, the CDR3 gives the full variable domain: EPEVTQTPSHQVTQMGQEVILRCVPISNHLYFYWYRQILGQKVEFLVSFYNNEISEKSEIFDDQFSVERPDGSNFTLKIRSTKLEDSAMYFCASTLQGFSLEAFFGQGTRLTVV.